Sequencing of this T cell receptor (beta chain) was carried out in a study of blood T cell repertoires in COVID-19. In the study overall: Both acute and convalescent COVID-19 samples were obtained from the United States, Italy and Spain. In each case, the material was cDNA or gDNA derived from T cells, B-cell-depleted T cells, or PBMCs.

Per the original methods: It was from reference gene primer amplification that nucleated cell counts were estimated. Sequenced by immunoSEQ multiplex PCR; TCRdb stores in-frame clones only, minus some. From that table come the V and J calls and clone size; the DNA was used to work out D and trimming. The table shows hundreds of thousands of clones, with approximately 80% occurring only once. CDR1 is SGHAT, CDR2 FQNNGV, per germline. This CDR3 is built from 16 residues. V lost 4 bases to trimming and J lost 5 bases; unmatched junction nucleotides: 7. The clonotype originates from a woman of 80 years or more with acute or convalescent COVID-19. The sample taken for sequencing was peripheral blood. V usage is TRBV11-2 and J usage is TRBJ2-1, with 11 bases that match TRBD2. This chain's CDR3 is CASSSGTSGNHNEQFF. Here the CDR3 DNA reads TGTGCCAGCAGCTCCGGGACTAGCGGAAACCACAATGAGCAGTTCTTC. Variable domain in full (rest from reference TRBV11-2 and TRBJ2-1): EAGVAQSPRYKIIEKRQSVAFWCNPISGHATLYWYQQILGQGPKLLIQFQNNGVVDDSQLPKDRFSAERLKGVDSTLKIQPAKLEDSAVYLCASSSGTSGNHNEQFFGPGTRLTVL.